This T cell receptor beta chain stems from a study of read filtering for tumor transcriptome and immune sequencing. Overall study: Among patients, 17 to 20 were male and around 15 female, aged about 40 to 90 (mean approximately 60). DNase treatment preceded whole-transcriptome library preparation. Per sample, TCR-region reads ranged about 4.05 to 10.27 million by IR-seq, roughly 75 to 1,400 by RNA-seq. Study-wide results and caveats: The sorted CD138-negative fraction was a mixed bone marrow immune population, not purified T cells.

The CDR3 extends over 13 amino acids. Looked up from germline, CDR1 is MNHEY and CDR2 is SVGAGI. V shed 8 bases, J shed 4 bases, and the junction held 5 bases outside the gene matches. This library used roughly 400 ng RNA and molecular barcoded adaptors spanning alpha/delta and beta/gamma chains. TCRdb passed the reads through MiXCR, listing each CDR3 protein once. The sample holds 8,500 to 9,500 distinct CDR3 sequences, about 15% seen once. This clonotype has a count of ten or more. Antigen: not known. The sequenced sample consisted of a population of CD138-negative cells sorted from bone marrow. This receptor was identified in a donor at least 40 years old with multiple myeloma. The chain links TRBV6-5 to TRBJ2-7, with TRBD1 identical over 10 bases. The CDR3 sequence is CASFPGQGYEQYF. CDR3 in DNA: TGTGCCAGCTTTCCGGGACAGGGGTACGAGCAGTACTTC.